The sequence of this TCR beta chain was determined in a study of shared clonotypes between healthy human individuals. Study-level background: Ranging from 18 to 49 in age, donors were a couple of women and a few men. Study-level results: Tissues were not sampled, only blood, and their repertoires likely differ.

Naive CD8 cells were CD45RO-negative, positively selected for CCR7, excluding terminally differentiated effector memory CD45RA+ cells. Trimming left V 3 bases short and J 3 bases short, with 12 bases between. The CDR3 extends over 13 amino acids. The germline gives CDR1 SQVTM, CDR2 ANQGSEA. Per sorted-subset replicate PCR, input was around 200 ng DNA, representing roughly 28,000 T cell genomes. Using immunoSEQ multiplex PCR, the repertoire was profiled, and TCRdb retains in-frame clones only, with some absent. Among some 2,000,000 clones listed, approximately 94% were seen once. As for this clone: Its antigen is as yet unknown.

This clonotype was obtained from a man between 18 and 29 years old in good health. This sequence joins TRBV29-1 and TRBJ2-7; D is tentatively TRBD1 or TRBD2 (6 bases each). Sequencing was performed on naive CD8+ T cells sorted from blood. In DNA form, the CDR3 reads TGCAGCGTTGAGTTCGGGGGCCTCTACGAGCAGTACTTC. It codes for CSVEFGGLYEQYF.